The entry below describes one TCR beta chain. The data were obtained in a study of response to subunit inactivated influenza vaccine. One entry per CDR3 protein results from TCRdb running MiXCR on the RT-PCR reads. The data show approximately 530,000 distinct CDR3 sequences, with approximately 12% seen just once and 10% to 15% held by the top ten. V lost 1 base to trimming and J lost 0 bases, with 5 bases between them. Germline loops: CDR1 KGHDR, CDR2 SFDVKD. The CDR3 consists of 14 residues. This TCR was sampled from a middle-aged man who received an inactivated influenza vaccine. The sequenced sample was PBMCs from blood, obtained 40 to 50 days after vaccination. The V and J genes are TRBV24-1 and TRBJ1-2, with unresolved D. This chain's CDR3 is CATSDFAANYGYTF. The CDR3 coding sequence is TGTGCCACCAGTGATTTTGCGGCTAACTATGGCTACACCTTC.